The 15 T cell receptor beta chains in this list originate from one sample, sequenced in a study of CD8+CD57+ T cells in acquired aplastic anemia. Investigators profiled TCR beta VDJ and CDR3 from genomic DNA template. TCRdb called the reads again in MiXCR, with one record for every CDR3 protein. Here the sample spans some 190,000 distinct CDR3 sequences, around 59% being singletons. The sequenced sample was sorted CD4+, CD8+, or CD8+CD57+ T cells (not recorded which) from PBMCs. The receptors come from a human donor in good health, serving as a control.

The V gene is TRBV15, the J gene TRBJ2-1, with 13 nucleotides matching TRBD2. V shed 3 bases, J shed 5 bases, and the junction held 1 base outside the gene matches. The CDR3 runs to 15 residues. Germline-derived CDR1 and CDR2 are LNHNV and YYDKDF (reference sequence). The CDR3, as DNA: TGTGCCACCAGCAGCGGACTAGCGGGAGACAATGAGCAGTTCTTC. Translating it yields CATSSGLAGDNEQFF.

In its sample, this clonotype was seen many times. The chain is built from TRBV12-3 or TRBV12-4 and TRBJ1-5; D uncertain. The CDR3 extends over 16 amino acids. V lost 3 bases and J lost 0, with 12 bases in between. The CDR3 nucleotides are TGTGCCAGCAGTTTCGGTGGCACATATAGCAATCAGCCCCAGCATTTT. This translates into CASSFGGTYSNQPQHF.

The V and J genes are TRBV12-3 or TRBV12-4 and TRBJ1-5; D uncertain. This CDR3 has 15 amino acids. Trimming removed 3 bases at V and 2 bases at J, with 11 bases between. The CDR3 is CASSFQVSGNQPQHF. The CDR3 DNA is TGTGCCAGCAGTTTCCAAGTCTCTGGCAATCAGCCCCAGCATTTT.

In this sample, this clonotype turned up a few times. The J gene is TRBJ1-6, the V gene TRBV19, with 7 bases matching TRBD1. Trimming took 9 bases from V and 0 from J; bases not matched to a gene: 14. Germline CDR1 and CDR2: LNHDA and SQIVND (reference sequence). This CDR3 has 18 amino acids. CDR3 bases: TGTGCCAGCAGCTTGGAACAGGGGTCCTACTCCTATAATTCACCCCTCCACTTT. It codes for CASSLEQGSYSYNSPLHF.

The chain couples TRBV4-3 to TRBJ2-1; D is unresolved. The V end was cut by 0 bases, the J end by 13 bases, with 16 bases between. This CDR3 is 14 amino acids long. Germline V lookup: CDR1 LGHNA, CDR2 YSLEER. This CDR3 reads CASSQEAGPAEQFF. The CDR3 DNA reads TGCGCCAGCAGCCAAGAGGCAGGCCCCGCTGAACAGTTCTTC.

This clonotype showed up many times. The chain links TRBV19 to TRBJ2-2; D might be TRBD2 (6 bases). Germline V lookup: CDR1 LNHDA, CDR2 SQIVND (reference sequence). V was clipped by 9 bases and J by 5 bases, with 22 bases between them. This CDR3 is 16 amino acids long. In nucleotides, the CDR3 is TGTGCCAGCCTATCTAGCGCCCCCGGGGAAACCGGGGAGCTGTTTTTT. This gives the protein CASLSSAPGETGELFF.

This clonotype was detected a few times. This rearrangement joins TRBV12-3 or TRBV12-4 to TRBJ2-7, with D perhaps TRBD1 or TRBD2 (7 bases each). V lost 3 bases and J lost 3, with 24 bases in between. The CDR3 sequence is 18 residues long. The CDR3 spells CASSFGQGGANLNYEQYF. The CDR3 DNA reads TGTGCCAGCAGTTTTGGGCAGGGGGGGGCCAACCTAAACTACGAGCAGTACTTC.

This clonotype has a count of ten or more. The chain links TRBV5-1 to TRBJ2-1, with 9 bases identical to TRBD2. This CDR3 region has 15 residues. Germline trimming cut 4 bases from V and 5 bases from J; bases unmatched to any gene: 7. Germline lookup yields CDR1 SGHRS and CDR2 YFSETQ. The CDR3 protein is CASSQGTSPNNEQFF. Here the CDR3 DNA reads TGCGCCAGCAGCCAAGGGACTAGCCCTAACAATGAGCAGTTCTTC.

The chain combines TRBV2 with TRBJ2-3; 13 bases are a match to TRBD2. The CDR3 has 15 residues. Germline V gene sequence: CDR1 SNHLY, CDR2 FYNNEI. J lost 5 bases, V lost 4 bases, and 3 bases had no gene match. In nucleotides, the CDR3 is TGTGCCAGCAGTGGACTAGCGGGAGGTGGAGATACGCAGTATTTT. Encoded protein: CASSGLAGGGDTQYF.

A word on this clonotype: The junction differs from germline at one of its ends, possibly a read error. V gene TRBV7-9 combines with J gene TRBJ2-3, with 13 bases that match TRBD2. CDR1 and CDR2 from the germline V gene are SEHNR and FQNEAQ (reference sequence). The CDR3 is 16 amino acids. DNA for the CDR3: TGTGCTAGCAGCTTCGGGACTAGCGGGGCATCAGATACGCAGTATTTT. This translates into CASSFGTSGASDTQYF.

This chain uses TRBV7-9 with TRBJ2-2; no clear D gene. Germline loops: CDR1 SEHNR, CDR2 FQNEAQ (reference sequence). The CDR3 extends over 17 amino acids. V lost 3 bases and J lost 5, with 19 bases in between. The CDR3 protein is CASSFILGKRSTGELFF. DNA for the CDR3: TGTGCCAGCAGCTTCATTCTTGGGAAAAGGTCAACCGGGGAGCTGTTTTTT.

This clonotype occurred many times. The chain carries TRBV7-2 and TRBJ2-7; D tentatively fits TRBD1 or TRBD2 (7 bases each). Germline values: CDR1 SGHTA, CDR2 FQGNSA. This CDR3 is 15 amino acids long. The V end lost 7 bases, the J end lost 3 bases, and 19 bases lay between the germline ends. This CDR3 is CASTSRQGGYYEQYF. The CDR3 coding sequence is TGTGCCAGCACCTCCCGACAGGGAGGGTACTACGAGCAGTACTTC.

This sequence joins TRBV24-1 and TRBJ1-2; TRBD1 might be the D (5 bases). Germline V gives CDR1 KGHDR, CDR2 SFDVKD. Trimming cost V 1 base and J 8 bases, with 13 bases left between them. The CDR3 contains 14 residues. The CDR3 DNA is TGTGCCACCAGTGATTTCCAGGGTATCCGCGGCTACACCTTC. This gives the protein CATSDFQGIRGYTF.

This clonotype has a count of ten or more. DNA of the CDR3: TGTGCCATCAGTCTAGACAGGGCCTATGGCTACACCTTC. Its protein product is CAISLDRAYGYTF. The V and J genes are TRBV10-3 and TRBJ1-2, with 7 bases fitting TRBD1. The CDR3 is made up of 13 amino acids. Germline assignment: CDR1 ENHRY and CDR2 SYGVKD. Unmatched junction bases numbered 4, after V lost 5 bases and J lost 4 bases.

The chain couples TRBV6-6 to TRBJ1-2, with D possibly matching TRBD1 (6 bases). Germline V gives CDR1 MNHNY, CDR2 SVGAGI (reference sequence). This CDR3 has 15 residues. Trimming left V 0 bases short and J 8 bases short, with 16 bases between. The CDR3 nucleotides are TGTGCCAGCAGTTACTCGATAGGGGCAGACAGGGGCTACACCTTC. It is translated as CASSYSIGADRGYTF.